These 29 T cell receptor beta chains originate from one sample sequenced in a study of shared clonotypes between healthy human individuals. The repertoire was sequenced with immunoSEQ multiplex PCR; TCRdb's copy has only in-frame clones and lacks some. The sample contains 490,000 or so clones, 60% to 85% of which appear only once. Sequencing was performed on PBMCs. The origin of the receptors is a woman in her 40s in good health. Some clones in this sample may be carry-over from other donors' samples.

A remark on this clone: One junction end does not reproduce the germline sequence, and a read error may be involved. This chain links TRBV7-7 with TRBJ2-2; 7 nucleotides agree with TRBD1. This CDR3 comprises 14 residues. The V gene's germline CDR1 is SSHAT and CDR2 FNYEAQ (reference sequence). The CDR3 loop reads CASRGTENTGELFF. The CDR3 nucleotides read TGTGCTAGCAGAGGGACAGAGAACACCGGGGAGCTGTTTTTT.

The chain is built from TRBV5-1 and TRBJ2-1; 11 bases match TRBD2. CDR1 and CDR2 (germline): SGHRS, YFSETQ. The V segment lost 4 bases and the J segment 5 bases; nucleotides outside the gene matches: 2. The CDR3 sequence is 14 residues long. The CDR3 loop is CASSAGLADNEQFF. The CDR3 DNA sequence: TGCGCCAGCAGCGCGGGACTAGCGGACAATGAGCAGTTCTTC.

Worth noting for this clone: With a far larger clone one base away, a read error is the likely cause. This chain connects TRBV7-9 to TRBJ2-5; either TRBD1 or TRBD2 may supply D (6 bases each). This CDR3 is built from 13 residues. The germline V gene has CDR1 SEHNR and CDR2 FQNEAQ (reference sequence). The CDR3, as DNA: TGTGCCAGCACCCTGGGGGGCCAAGGGACCCAGTACTTC. It is translated as CASTLGGQGTQYF.

This rearrangement joins TRBV13 to TRBJ2-7; D call uncertain. The CDR3 has 13 amino acids. The germline CDR1 and CDR2 sequences are PRHDT and FYEKMQ (reference sequence). Trimming removed 5 bases at V and 6 bases at J, with 14 bases between. In nucleotides, the CDR3 is TGTGCCAGCAGCCTCGGGCCTTGGGGCGAGCAGTACTTC. Residues: CASSLGPWGEQYF.

V usage is TRBV5-1 and J usage is TRBJ2-2, with D possibly being TRBD1 or TRBD2 (7 bases each). V was shortened by 7 bases and J by 1 base, with 11 bases between the two germline ends. This CDR3 comprises 14 residues. Germline V gives CDR1 SGHRS, CDR2 YFSETQ. As DNA, the CDR3 is TGCGCCAGCGGGAGGGGGCAGAACACCGGGGAGCTGTTTTTT. Its translation is CASGRGQNTGELFF.

Worth noting for this clone: This specimen includes other DNA sequences encoding the same CDR3. This chain joins TRBV5-1 and TRBJ2-7; weak D call: TRBD1 (5 bases). Germline V CDR1 and CDR2: SGHRS, YFSETQ. The V and J ends lost 5 bases and 4 bases respectively, with 7 bases between them. The CDR3 runs 11 residues. The CDR3 region has the DNA TGCGCCAGCAGTCCAGGGTACGAGCAGTACTTC. Protein product: CASSPGYEQYF.

The CDR3 DNA follows: TGCGCCAGCAGCTTGCGCACAGCCGGGGGCTATGGCTACACCTTC. Amino acids: CASSLRTAGGYGYTF. V gene TRBV5-1 combines with J gene TRBJ1-2; TRBD1 might be the D (5 bases). V was shortened by 1 base and J by 4 bases, with 14 bases between the two germline ends. The CDR3 totals 15 residues. Germline CDR1 is SGHRS and CDR2 is YFSETQ.

The rearrangement uses TRBV18 and TRBJ2-1; 12 nucleotides align to TRBD1. The germline gives CDR1 KGHSH, CDR2 LQKENI. V lost 4 bases and J lost 7; bases outside the gene matches: 2. This CDR3 comprises 14 residues. CDR3 in amino acids: CASSLGQGANEQFF. CDR3 DNA sequence: TGTGCCAGCTCACTGGGACAGGGGGCGAATGAGCAGTTCTTC.

This clone was seen only a few times. This likely came from a read error, as a far larger clone is one base away. This rearrangement joins TRBV29-1 to TRBJ1-2, with D unclear. The CDR3 is made up of 11 amino acids. The germline CDR1 and CDR2 sequences are SQVTM and ANQGSEA. Written as DNA, the CDR3 is TGCAGCGAGTCCTCAAACTATGTCTACACCTTC. Translation: CSESSNYVYTF.

On this clone: With a much larger clone just one base away, this may be a read error. The gene calls are TRBV7-3 and TRBJ2-3; D may be TRBD1 (5 bases). The CDR3 is made up of 14 amino acids. CDR1 is SGHTA, CDR2 FQGTGA, per germline. Trimming stripped 5 bases from V and 1 base from J, with 10 bases between. The CDR3 sequence is CASSREQGTDTQYF. CDR3 nucleotide sequence: TGTGCCAGCAGCCGTGAACAGGGCACAGATACGCAGTATTTT.

This clone was counted ten times or more. The chain joins TRBV18 to TRBJ2-2; 8 positions match TRBD2. With 4 bases clipped from V and 4 bases from J, the junction kept 11 bases outside the gene matches. CDR1 KGHSH and CDR2 LQKENI come from the germline V gene. The CDR3 extends over 17 amino acids. This CDR3 reads CASSLQVSGRFTGELFF. DNA for the CDR3: TGTGCCAGCTCACTCCAAGTCAGCGGGAGATTCACCGGGGAGCTGTTTTTT.

The V call is TRBV28, the J call TRBJ2-1, with no clear D. Looked up from germline, CDR1 is MDHEN and CDR2 is SYDVKM. Trimming removed 1 base at V and 0 bases at J, with 10 bases between. The length of the CDR3 is 16 residues. The CDR3 loop is CASSLSVESSYNEQFF. Here the CDR3 DNA reads TGTGCCAGCAGTTTATCGGTGGAAAGCTCCTACAATGAGCAGTTCTTC.

The J gene is TRBJ1-1, the V gene TRBV6-1, with 8 bases that match TRBD1. The CDR3 sequence is 15 residues long. Germline V gives CDR1 MNHNS, CDR2 SASEGT. V lost 2 bases to trimming and J lost 4 bases; unmatched junction nucleotides: 6. CDR3 amino acids: CASSERGTGFTEAFF. In DNA, the CDR3 is TGTGCCAGCAGTGAACGGGGGACAGGTTTCACTGAAGCTTTCTTT.

The J gene is TRBJ2-1, the V gene TRBV11-2, with 7 bases identical to TRBD2. Trimming removed 1 base from V and 2 bases from J; junction bases left unmatched: 5. The CDR3 loop spans 16 amino acids. Germline CDR1 is SGHAT and CDR2 is FQNNGV. The CDR3 reads CASSLVPSGAYNEQFF. Written as DNA, the CDR3 is TGTGCCAGCAGCTTAGTTCCTAGCGGAGCCTACAATGAGCAGTTCTTC.

This clone has a single count. The V and J genes are TRBV5-1 and TRBJ2-5, with TRBD2 matching over 10 bases. Germline V lookup: CDR1 SGHRS, CDR2 YFSETQ. The CDR3 contains 16 residues. With V trimmed by 4 bases and J by 0 bases, 6 bases remained unmatched. In DNA, the CDR3 is TGCGCCAGCAGCCGGGGGCTAGCGGGAGACCAAGAGACCCAGTACTTC. Protein sequence: CASSRGLAGDQETQYF.

V gene TRBV7-9 combines with J gene TRBJ2-2, with D possibly being TRBD2 (5 bases). CDR1 and CDR2 from the germline V gene are SEHNR and FQNEAQ (reference sequence). This CDR3 comprises 14 residues. The V end lost 5 bases, the J end lost 5 bases, and 12 bases lay between the germline ends. This CDR3 reads CASSPRGWTGELFF. As DNA, the CDR3 is TGTGCCAGCAGCCCCCGGGGATGGACCGGGGAGCTGTTTTTT. The entire variable domain, with the rest obtained from reference TRBV7-9 and TRBJ2-2, is as follows: DTGVSQNPRHKITKRGQNVTFRCDPISEHNRLYWYRQTLGQGPEFLTYFQNEAQLEKSRLLSDRFSAERPKGSFSTLEIQRTEQGDSAMYLCASSPRGWTGELFFGEGSRLTVL.

A remark on this clone: A far larger clone differs by one base, so this is likely a read error. Other nucleotide sequences in the sample specify the same CDR3. The chain has TRBV2 and TRBJ2-2, with D unclear. Germline loops: CDR1 SNHLY, CDR2 FYNNEI. The CDR3 sequence is 15 residues long. CDR3 in amino acids: CASSNFLIVSGELFF. As DNA, the CDR3 is TGTGCCAGCAGTAATTTCCTTATAGTCTCCGGAGAGCTGTTTTTT. The full variable domain, its missing parts supplied by reference TRBV2 and TRBJ2-2, is EPEVTQTPSHQVTQMGQEVILRCVPISNHLYFYWYRQILGQKVEFLVSFYNNEISEKSEIFDDQFSVERPDGSNFTLKIRSTKLEDSAMYFCASSNFLIVSGELFFGEGSRLTVL.

The chain joins TRBV5-6 to TRBJ2-7; perhaps D is TRBD1 or TRBD2 (5 bases each). The CDR3 loop spans 16 amino acids. V gave up 7 bases and J gave up 3 bases, with 23 bases separating them. Germline-derived CDR1 and CDR2 are SGHDT and YYEEEE. The CDR3: CASPRLDRDLNYEQYF. CDR3 in DNA: TGTGCCAGCCCCAGGTTGGACCGGGACCTAAACTACGAGCAGTACTTC.

This chain joins TRBV28 and TRBJ1-5; 8 bases are shared with TRBD1. The CDR3 contains 16 residues. The germline CDR1 and CDR2 sequences are MDHEN and SYDVKM. V lost 5 bases, J lost 5 bases, and 11 bases stayed unmatched. CDR3 sequence reads: CASSPGTGGPDQPQHF. In nucleotides, the CDR3 is TGTGCCAGCAGTCCAGGGACAGGAGGCCCCGATCAGCCCCAGCATTTT.

With regard to this clone: This same CDR3 is encoded by further DNA sequences in the sample. The chain recombines TRBV7-2 with TRBJ2-1; TRBD2 matches 10 bases. In germline, CDR1 is SGHTA, CDR2 FQGNSA. There are 16 residues in the CDR3. Trimming cost V 1 base and J 2 bases; bases outside gene matches: 2. The CDR3 spells CASSLVLAGPYNEQFF. CDR3 DNA: TGTGCCAGCAGCTTAGTACTAGCGGGACCCTACAATGAGCAGTTCTTC.

DNA of the CDR3: TGTGCCTGGGGACCGGGACAGGGGGTCCACGAGCAGTACTTC. This codes for CAWGPGQGVHEQYF. The chain has TRBV30 and TRBJ2-5; TRBD1 agrees at 11 bases. The J call may be faulty, since TRBJ2-7 better matches the DNA end. Germline V lookup: CDR1 GTSNPN, CDR2 SVGIG (reference sequence). The CDR3 runs to 14 residues.

The chain is built from TRBV9 and TRBJ2-7; 9 positions agree with TRBD1. This CDR3 is 14 amino acids long. CDR1 is SGDLS, CDR2 YYNGEE, per germline. The ends lost 4 bases at V and 3 bases at J; junction bases unmatched: 5. The CDR3 region has the DNA TGTGCCAGCAGCTCCGGGACAGGGATCTACGAGCAGTACTTC. Amino acids: CASSSGTGIYEQYF.

For this clone: A single base separates this from a much larger clone, so it may be a read error. V gene TRBV29-1 combines with J gene TRBJ2-3, with D perhaps assigned TRBD1 or TRBD2 (5 bases each). This CDR3 contains 13 residues. Germline CDR1 reads SQVTM; CDR2 reads ANQGSEA. V lost 3 bases to trimming and J lost 5 bases, with 12 bases between them. The DNA of the CDR3 is TGCAGCGTTGAGTCTAGAGGGGTAGATACGCAGTATTTT. This gives the protein CSVESRGVDTQYF.

This clone was recorded once. The gene calls are TRBV4-1 and TRBJ2-7, with D perhaps matching TRBD1 (5 bases). With 1 base removed from V and 1 base from J, the gap between germline ends came to 14 bases. The CDR3 is 16 amino acids. Germline-derived CDR1 and CDR2 are MGHRA and YSYEKL. CDR3 nucleotide sequence: TGCGCCAGCAGCCAAGTAGGGGTGGGATTTTCCTACGAGCAGTACTTC. Translating it yields CASSQVGVGFSYEQYF.

The chain couples TRBV28 to TRBJ1-1; 8 bases map to TRBD1. Trimming removed 4 bases from V and 4 bases from J; junction bases left unmatched: 5. Germline CDR1 and CDR2: MDHEN and SYDVKM. The CDR3 length is 14 residues. The CDR3 region has the DNA TGTGCCAGCAGTTCCAGGGGGCTGAGCACTGAAGCTTTCTTT. Amino acid sequence: CASSSRGLSTEAFF.

This chain connects TRBV28 to TRBJ2-6; tentative D call: TRBD1 (5 bases). V was trimmed by 8 bases and J by 4 bases, leaving 12 bases between them. Germline CDR1 is MDHEN and CDR2 is SYDVKM. The CDR3 loop spans 14 amino acids. The CDR3 DNA is TGTGCCAGCGTTTCAGGGTCAGGGGCCAACGTCCTGACTTTC. Its protein is CASVSGSGANVLTF.

The chain carries TRBV29-1 and TRBJ2-5; D call uncertain. The CDR3 runs to 13 residues. V was trimmed by 3 bases and J by 6 bases, leaving 14 bases between them. Germline values: CDR1 SQVTM, CDR2 ANQGSEA. As DNA, the CDR3 is TGCAGCGTTGAGGGCACCATTGCCCAGACCCAGTACTTC. This codes for CSVEGTIAQTQYF. Drawing the rest from reference TRBV29-1 and TRBJ2-5, the complete variable domain is SAVISQKPSRDICQRGTSLTIQCQVDSQVTMMFWYRQQPGQSLTLIATANQGSEATYESGFVIDKFPISRPNLTFSTLTVSNMSPEDSSIYLCSVEGTIAQTQYFGPGTRLLVL.

CDR3 loop: CASSLYPTSGYNEQFF. CDR3 in DNA: TGTGCCAGCAGTTTATACCCCACTAGCGGCTACAATGAGCAGTTCTTC. The J gene is TRBJ2-1, the V gene TRBV27, with 8 bases identical to TRBD2. CDR3 size: 16 residues. After removal of 1 base from V and 3 bases from J, the junction contained 5 bases not matched to a gene. From germline, CDR1 is MNHEY and CDR2 SMNVEV (reference sequence).

This clone occurred once. The CDR3 bases are TGTGCCAGCGCTGGGGTTACTCTGGGAAACACCATATATTTT. Its translation is CASAGVTLGNTIYF. V gene TRBV7-2 combines with J gene TRBJ1-3; no firm D call. The V gene lost 8 bases and the J gene lost 4 bases, with 15 bases spanning the gap. CDR1 and CDR2 from the germline V gene are SGHTA and FQGNSA. The CDR3 loop spans 14 amino acids.